A single sample gave rise to the 3 T cell receptor beta chains below, sequenced in a study of blood T cell repertoires in COVID-19. Some clones are missing from TCRdb's copy, which holds only in-frame ones; the method was immunoSEQ multiplex PCR. The sample consists of some 200,000 clones, approximately 94% of them appearing once. The sequencing sample was made of peripheral blood. The receptors shown here come from a man aged 30 to 45 with COVID-19, enrolled during active disease.

The rearrangement uses TRBV20-1 and TRBJ1-1, with TRBD1 matching over 7 bases. In germline, CDR1 is DFQATT, CDR2 SNEGSKA (reference sequence). V gave up 3 bases and J gave up 4 bases; unmatched junction bases: 11. This CDR3 spans 15 amino acids. The CDR3 protein is CSASNEQGSSTEAFF. CDR3 sequence (DNA): TGCAGTGCTAGTAATGAACAGGGGTCCTCCACTGAAGCTTTCTTT.

The chain is built from TRBV19 and TRBJ2-1; the D gene is possibly TRBD1 (6 bases). Germline loops: CDR1 LNHDA, CDR2 SQIVND (reference sequence). The CDR3 extends over 18 amino acids. Trimming pared 1 base from V and 4 bases from J, leaving 20 bases between. CDR3 region: CASSIVSGQGYWYNEQFF. The DNA of the CDR3 is TGTGCCAGTAGTATAGTATCCGGGCAGGGGTATTGGTACAATGAGCAGTTCTTC.

This chain uses TRBV5-4 with TRBJ1-2, with 8 bases identical to TRBD1. Losses at the gene ends were 4 bases for V and 4 bases for J; bases not matched to a gene: 3. The CDR3 sequence is 13 residues long. CDR1 and CDR2 (germline): SGHNT, YYREEE (reference sequence). Written as DNA, the CDR3 is TGTGCCAGCAGCCGCGACAGGGGCTATGGCTACACCTTC. This translates into CASSRDRGYGYTF.